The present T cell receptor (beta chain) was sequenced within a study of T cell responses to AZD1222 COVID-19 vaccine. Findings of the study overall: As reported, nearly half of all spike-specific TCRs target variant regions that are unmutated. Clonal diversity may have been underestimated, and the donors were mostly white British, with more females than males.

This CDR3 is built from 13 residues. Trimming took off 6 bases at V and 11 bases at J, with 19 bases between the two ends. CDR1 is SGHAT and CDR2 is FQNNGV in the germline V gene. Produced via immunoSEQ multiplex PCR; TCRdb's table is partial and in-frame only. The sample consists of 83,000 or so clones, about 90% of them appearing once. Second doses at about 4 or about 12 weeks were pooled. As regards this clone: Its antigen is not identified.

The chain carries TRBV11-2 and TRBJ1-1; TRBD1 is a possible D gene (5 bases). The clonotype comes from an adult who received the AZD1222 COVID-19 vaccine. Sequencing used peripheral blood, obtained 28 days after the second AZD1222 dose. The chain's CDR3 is CASSVAARANAFF. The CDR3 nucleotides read TGTGCCAGCAGTGTCGCTGCCAGGGCTAACGCTTTCTTT.